One sample yielded the 4 T cell receptor beta chains listed below, sequenced in a study of blood T cell repertoires in COVID-19. The assay was immunoSEQ multiplex PCR, and TCRdb's table has in-frame clones only and misses some. The sample has about 130,000 clones, about 85% seen once; the top ten hold 4% to 5%. Sequenced: peripheral blood. These receptors originate from a woman in her 70s with COVID-19, enrolled during active disease.

The chain uses TRBV27 and TRBJ2-7, with a tentative D call TRBD2 (5 bases). Germline values: CDR1 MNHEY, CDR2 SMNVEV (reference sequence). The CDR3 contains 14 residues. Trimming pared 2 bases from V and 3 bases from J, leaving 11 bases between. This CDR3 is CASSLRLRDYEQYF. For the CDR3, the DNA is TGTGCCAGCAGTTTACGACTGAGGGACTACGAGCAGTACTTC.

The chain employs TRBV7-9 and TRBJ2-2, with 8 bases aligning to TRBD2. The CDR3 runs 16 residues. Germline V CDR1 and CDR2: SEHNR, FQNEAQ (reference sequence). Trimming took 6 bases from V and 7 from J; bases not matched to a gene: 13. The DNA for the CDR3 is TGTGCCAGCAGGGCGTCTGCCGGGACTAGAAACGGGGAGCTGTTTTTT. Protein sequence: CASRASAGTRNGELFF.

The gene calls are TRBV12-3 or TRBV12-4 and TRBJ1-1; tentatively, D is TRBD1 (5 bases). The CDR3 loop spans 11 amino acids. The V end lost 6 bases, the J end lost 11 bases, and 13 bases lay between the germline ends. The CDR3 loop is CASRGGRDAFF. CDR3 in DNA: TGTGCCAGCAGGGGGGGACGGGATGCTTTCTTT.

V gene TRBV5-4 combines with J gene TRBJ2-3, with no clear D. The ends were cut back, 0 bases at V and 0 bases at J, with 5 bases in the middle. The V gene's germline CDR1 is SGHNT and CDR2 YYREEE (reference sequence). This CDR3 spans 14 amino acids. The CDR3 DNA reads TGTGCCAGCAGCTTGGGCGGTAGCACAGATACGCAGTATTTT. Encoded protein: CASSLGGSTDTQYF.